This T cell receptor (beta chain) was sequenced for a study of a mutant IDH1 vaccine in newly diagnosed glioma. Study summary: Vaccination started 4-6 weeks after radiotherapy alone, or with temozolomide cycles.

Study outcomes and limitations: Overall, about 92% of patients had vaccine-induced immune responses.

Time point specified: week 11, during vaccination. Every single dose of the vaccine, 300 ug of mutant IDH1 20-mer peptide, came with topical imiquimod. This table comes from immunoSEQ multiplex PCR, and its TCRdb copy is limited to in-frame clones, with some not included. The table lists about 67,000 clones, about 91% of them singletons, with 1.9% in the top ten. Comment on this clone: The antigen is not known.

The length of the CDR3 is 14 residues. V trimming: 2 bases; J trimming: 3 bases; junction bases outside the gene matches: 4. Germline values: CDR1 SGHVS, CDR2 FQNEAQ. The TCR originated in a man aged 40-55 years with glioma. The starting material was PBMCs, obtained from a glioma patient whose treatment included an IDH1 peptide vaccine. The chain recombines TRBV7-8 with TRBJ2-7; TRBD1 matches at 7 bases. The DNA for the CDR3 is TGTGCCAGCAGCTTACGAGGGGGCTACTACGAGCAGTACTTC. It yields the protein CASSLRGGYYEQYF.